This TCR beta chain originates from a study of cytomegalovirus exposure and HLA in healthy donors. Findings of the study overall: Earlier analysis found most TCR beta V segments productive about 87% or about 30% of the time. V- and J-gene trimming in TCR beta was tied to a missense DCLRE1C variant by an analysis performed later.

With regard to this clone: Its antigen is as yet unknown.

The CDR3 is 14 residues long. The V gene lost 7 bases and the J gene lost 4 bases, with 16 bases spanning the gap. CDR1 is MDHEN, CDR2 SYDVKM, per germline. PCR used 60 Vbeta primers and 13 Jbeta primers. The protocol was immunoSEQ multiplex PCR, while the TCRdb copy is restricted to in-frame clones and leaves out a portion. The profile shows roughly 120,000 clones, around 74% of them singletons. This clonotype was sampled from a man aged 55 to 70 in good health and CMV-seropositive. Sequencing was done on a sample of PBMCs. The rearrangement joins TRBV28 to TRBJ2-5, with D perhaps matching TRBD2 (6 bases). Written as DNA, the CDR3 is TGTGCCAGCACTCCGGGGAGGAGGGTAGAGACCCAGTACTTC. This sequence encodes CASTPGRRVETQYF.